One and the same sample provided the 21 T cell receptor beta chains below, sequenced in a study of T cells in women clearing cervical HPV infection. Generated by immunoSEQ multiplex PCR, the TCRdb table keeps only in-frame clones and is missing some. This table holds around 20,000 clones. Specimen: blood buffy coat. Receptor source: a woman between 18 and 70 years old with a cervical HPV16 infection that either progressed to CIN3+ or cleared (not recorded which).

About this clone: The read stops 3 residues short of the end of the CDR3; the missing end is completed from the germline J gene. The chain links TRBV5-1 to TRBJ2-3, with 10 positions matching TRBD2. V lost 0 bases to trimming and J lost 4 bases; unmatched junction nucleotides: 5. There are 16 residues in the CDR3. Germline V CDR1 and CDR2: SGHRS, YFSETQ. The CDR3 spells CASSLVPSGSPDTQYF. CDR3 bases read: TGCGCCAGCAGCTTGGTCCCTAGCGGGAGCCCAGATACG.

The part of the CDR3 DNA that was read is TGTGCCAGCAGTGACTCGACGGGGGGAGGGAATTCACCC. Its translation: CASSDSTGGGNSP. The whole CDR3 sequence reads CASSDSTGGGNSPLHF. The chain joins TRBV6-4 to TRBJ1-6, with a possible D match to TRBD1 (5 bases). The CDR3 is cut off 3 residues early in the read; its end comes from the germline J gene. V was clipped by 0 bases and J by 7 bases, with 13 bases between them. Germline-derived CDR1 and CDR2 are MRHNA and SNTAGT. CDR3 length: 16 amino acids.

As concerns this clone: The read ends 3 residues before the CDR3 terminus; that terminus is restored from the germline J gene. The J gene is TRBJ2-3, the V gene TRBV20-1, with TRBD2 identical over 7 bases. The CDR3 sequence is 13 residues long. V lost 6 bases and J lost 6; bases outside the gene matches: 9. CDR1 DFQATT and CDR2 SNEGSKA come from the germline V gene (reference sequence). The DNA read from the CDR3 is TGCAGTGCCCCTAGCGGAGGGTGGGATACG. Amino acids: CSAPSGGWDT. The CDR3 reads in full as CSAPSGGWDTQYF.

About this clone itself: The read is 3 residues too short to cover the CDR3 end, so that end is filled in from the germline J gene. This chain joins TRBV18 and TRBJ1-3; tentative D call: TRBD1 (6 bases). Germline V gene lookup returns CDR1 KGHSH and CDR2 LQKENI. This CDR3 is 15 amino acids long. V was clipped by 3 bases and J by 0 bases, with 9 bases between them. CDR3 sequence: CASSPVDSSGNTIYF. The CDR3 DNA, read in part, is TGTGCCAGCTCACCGGTGGACAGCTCTGGAAACACC.

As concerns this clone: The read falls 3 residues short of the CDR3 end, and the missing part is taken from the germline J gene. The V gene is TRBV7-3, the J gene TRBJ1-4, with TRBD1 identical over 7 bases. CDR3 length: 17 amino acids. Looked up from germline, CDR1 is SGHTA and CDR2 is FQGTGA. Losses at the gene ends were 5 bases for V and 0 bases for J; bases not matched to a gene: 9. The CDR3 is CASSLGQWGATNEKLFF. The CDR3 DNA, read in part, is TGTGCCAGCAGCCTGGGACAGTGGGGTGCAACTAATGAAAAA.

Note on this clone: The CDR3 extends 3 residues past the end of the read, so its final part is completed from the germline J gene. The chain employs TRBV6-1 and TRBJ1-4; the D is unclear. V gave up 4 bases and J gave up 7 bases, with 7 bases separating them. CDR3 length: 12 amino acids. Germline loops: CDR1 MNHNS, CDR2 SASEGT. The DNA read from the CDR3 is TGTGCCAGCAGTGTACGGGGTGAAAAA. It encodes CASSVRGEK. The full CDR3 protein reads CASSVRGEKLFF.

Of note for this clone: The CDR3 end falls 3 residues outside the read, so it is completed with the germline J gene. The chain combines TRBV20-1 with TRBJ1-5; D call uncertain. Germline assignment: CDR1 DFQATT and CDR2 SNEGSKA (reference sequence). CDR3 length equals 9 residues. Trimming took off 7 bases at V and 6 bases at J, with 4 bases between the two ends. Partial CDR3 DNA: TGCAGTGATCTTCAGCCC. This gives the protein CSDLQP. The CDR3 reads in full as CSDLQPQHF.

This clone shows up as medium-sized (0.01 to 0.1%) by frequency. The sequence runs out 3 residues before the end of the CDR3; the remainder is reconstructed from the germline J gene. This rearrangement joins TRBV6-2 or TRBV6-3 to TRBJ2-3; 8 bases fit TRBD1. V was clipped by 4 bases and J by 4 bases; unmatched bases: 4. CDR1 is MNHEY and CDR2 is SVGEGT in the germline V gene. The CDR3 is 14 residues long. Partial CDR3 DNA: TGTGCCAGCAGTTCCACAGGGGGGTCAGATACG. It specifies CASSSTGGSDT. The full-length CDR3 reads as CASSSTGGSDTQYF.

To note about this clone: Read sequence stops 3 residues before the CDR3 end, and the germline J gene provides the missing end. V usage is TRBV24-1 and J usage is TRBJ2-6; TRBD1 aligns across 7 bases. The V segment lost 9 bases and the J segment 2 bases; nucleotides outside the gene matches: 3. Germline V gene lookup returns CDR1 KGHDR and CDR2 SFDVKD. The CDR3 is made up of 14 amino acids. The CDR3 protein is CATSTGAGANVLTF. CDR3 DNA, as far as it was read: TGTGCCACCTCTACAGGGGCTGGGGCCAACGTC.

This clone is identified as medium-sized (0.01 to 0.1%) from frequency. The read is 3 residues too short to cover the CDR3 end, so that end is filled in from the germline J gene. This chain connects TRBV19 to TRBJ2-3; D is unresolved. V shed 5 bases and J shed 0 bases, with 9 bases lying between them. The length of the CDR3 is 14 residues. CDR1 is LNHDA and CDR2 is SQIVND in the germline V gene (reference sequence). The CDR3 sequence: CASSLPTSTDTQYF. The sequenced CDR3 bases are TGTGCCAGTAGTCTCCCGACTAGCACAGATACG.

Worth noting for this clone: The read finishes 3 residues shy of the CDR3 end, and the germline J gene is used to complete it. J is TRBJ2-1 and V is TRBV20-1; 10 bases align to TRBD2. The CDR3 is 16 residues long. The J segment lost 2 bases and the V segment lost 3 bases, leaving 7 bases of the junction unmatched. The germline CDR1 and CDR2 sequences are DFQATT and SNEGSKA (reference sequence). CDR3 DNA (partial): TGCAGTGCTAGTTCGCCTAGCGGGGGCCCCTACAATGAG. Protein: CSASSPSGGPYNE. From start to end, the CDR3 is CSASSPSGGPYNEQFF.

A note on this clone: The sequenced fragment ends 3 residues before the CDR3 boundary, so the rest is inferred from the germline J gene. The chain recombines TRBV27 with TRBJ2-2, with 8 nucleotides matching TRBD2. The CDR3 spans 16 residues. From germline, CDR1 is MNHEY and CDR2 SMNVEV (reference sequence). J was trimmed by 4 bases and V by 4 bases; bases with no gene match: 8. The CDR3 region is CASSYGGGSGTGELFF. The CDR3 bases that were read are TGTGCCAGCAGTTACGGGGGGGGTTCGGGCACCGGGGAG.

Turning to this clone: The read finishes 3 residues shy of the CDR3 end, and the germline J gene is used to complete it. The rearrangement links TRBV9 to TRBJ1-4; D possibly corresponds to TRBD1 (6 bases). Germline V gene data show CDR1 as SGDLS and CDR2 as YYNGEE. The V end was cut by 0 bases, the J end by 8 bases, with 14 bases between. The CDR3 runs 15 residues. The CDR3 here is CASSVGADTGEKLFF. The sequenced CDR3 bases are TGTGCCAGCAGCGTAGGGGCGGACACAGGGGAAAAA.

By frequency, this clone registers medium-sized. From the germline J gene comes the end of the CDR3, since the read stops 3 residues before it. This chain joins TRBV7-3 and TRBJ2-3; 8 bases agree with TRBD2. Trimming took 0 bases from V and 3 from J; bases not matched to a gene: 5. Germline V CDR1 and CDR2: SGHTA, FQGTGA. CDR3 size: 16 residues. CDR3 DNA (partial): TGTGCCAGCAGCTTAACTAGCGGGAAGGCGACAGATACG. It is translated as CASSLTSGKATDT. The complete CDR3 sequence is CASSLTSGKATDTQYF.

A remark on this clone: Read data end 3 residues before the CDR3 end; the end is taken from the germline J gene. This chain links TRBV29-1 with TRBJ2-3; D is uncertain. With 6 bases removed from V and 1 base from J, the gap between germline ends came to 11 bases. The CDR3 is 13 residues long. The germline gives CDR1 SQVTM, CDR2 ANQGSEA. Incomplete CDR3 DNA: TGCAGCGTGGTCGAGGCTGGCACAGATACG. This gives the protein CSVVEAGTDT. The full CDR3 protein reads CSVVEAGTDTQYF.

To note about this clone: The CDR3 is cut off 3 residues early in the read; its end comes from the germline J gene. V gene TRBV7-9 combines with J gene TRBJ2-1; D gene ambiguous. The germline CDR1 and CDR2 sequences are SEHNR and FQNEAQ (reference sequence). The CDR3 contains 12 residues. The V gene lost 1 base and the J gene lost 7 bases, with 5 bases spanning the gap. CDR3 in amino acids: CASSLEVNEQFF. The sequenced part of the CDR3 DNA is TGTGCCAGCAGCTTAGAGGTGAATGAG.

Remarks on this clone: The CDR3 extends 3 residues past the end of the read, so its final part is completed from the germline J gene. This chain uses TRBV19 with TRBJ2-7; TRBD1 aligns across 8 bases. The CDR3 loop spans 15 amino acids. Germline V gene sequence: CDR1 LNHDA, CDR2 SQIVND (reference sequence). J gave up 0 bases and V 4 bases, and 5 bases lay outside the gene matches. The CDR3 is CASSKGQVNSYEQYF. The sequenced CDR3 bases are TGTGCCAGTAGTAAGGGACAGGTCAACTCCTACGAG.

The CDR3 DNA, read in part, is TGTGCCAGCAGCCAAGATACTGGGGGCAGGGCCAATGAG. This translates into CASSQDTGGRANE. The full CDR3 is CASSQDTGGRANEQFF. The gene calls are TRBV4-2 and TRBJ2-1; possibly TRBD1 for D (6 bases). The sequenced fragment ends 3 residues before the CDR3 boundary, so the rest is inferred from the germline J gene. Trimming pared 0 bases from V and 6 bases from J, leaving 15 bases between. The CDR3 has 16 residues. The germline V gene encodes CDR1 LGHNA and CDR2 YNFKEQ.

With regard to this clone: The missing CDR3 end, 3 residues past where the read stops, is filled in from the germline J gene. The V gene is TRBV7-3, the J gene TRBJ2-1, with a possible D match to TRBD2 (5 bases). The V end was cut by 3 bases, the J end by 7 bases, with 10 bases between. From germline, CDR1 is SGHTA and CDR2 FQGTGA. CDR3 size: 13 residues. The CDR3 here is CASSFNGGNEQFF. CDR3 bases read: TGTGCCAGCAGCTTTAACGGCGGGAATGAG.

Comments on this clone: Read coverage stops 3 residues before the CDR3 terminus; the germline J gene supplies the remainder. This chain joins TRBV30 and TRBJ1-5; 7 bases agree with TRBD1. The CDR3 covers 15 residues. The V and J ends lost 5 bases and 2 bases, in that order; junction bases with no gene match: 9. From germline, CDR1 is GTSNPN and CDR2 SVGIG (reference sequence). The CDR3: CAWGRGEIGNQPQHF. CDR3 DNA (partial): TGTGCCTGGGGCAGGGGGGAAATAGGCAATCAGCCC.

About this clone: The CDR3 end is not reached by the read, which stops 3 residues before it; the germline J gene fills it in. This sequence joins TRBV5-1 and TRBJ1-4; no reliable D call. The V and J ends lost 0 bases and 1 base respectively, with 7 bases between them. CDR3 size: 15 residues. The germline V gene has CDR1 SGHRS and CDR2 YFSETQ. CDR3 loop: CASSLGPETNEKLFF. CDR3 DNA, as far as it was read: TGCGCCAGCAGCTTGGGGCCAGAAACTAATGAAAAA.